These 27 T cell receptor beta chains came from one sample sequenced in a study of shared clonotypes between healthy human individuals. TCRdb keeps only in-frame clones here, not all; method: immunoSEQ multiplex PCR. The sample gives 1.5 million to 1.9 million clones, 95% to 99% of which show up once; roughly 0.45% is in the top ten. Sequencing was done on a sample of naive CD4+ T cells sorted from blood. Sample subset: CD45RA+ positively selected. Every receptor here comes from a man aged 30 to 39 in good health.

This CDR3 is CASSPLHGLNEKLFF. CDR3 DNA: TGTGCCAGCTCACCACTGCACGGGCTCAATGAAAAACTGTTTTTT. The rearrangement uses TRBV18 and TRBJ1-4; D unclear. Germline values: CDR1 KGHSH, CDR2 LQKENI. Deletions cut 1 base from V and 5 bases from J, with 11 bases between. This CDR3 has 15 amino acids.

V gene TRBV7-3 combines with J gene TRBJ2-2, with D hard to call. There are 15 residues in the CDR3. V gave up 0 bases and J gave up 4 bases, with 9 bases separating them. The germline gives CDR1 SGHTA, CDR2 FQGTGA. CDR3 nucleotide sequence: TGTGCCAGCAGCTTAACGTCGGCTGGCACCGGGGAGCTGTTTTTT. Translating gives CASSLTSAGTGELFF.

This chain joins TRBV5-1 and TRBJ2-1; D is perhaps TRBD1 (6 bases). V gave up 1 base and J gave up 4 bases, with 12 bases separating them. CDR1 SGHRS and CDR2 YFSETQ come from the germline V gene. The CDR3 sequence is 15 residues long. The CDR3 DNA sequence: TGCGCCAGCAGCTTGAGGACAGCGCTGTACAATGAGCAGTTCTTC. Protein: CASSLRTALYNEQFF.

This sequence joins TRBV25-1 and TRBJ2-7; 8 bases fit TRBD1. Trimming cost V 3 bases and J 5 bases; bases outside gene matches: 6. The CDR3 extends over 14 amino acids. Germline values: CDR1 MGHDK, CDR2 SYGVNS. CDR3 residues: CASSDEARGHEQYF. The CDR3 DNA is TGTGCCAGCAGTGACGAGGCCAGGGGGCACGAGCAGTACTTC.

The sample holds one count of this clone. The chain combines TRBV5-1 with TRBJ1-4; tentative D call: TRBD1 (5 bases). Per germline, CDR1 SGHRS and CDR2 YFSETQ. The V and J ends lost 0 bases and 10 bases respectively, with 13 bases between them. CDR3 length equals 14 residues. CDR3 sequence (DNA): TGCGCCAGCAGCTTGGGGCAGGGTACGGGAAAACTGTTTTTT. As protein: CASSLGQGTGKLFF.

A word on this clone: Other nucleotide sequences in the sample specify the same CDR3. The V call is TRBV2, the J call TRBJ2-7; 8 bases match TRBD1. The germline V gene encodes CDR1 SNHLY and CDR2 FYNNEI. CDR3 length: 14 amino acids. V lost 3 bases to trimming and J lost 2 bases; unmatched junction nucleotides: 3. CDR3 amino acids: CASSDGQGAYEQYF. The CDR3 DNA reads TGTGCCAGCAGTGACGGACAGGGCGCCTACGAGCAGTACTTC.

The rearrangement joins TRBV10-1 to TRBJ2-6; D gene uncertain. The CDR3 consists of 15 residues. V lost 3 bases and J 0 bases, leaving 6 bases between the germline ends. Germline V gives CDR1 WNHNN, CDR2 SYGVQD (reference sequence). CDR3 DNA: TGCGCCAGCAGTGAACCTAGCTCTGGGGCCAACGTCCTGACTTTC. Its translation: CASSEPSSGANVLTF.

The rearrangement joins TRBV5-4 to TRBJ1-1; the D is unclear. The CDR3 length is 15 residues. V was pared by 5 bases and J by 1 base, with 15 bases between. Per the germline V gene, CDR1 is SGHNT and CDR2 is YYREEE (reference sequence). In DNA form, the CDR3 reads TGTGCCAGCAGACCTCGAGGGAGGGAGAACACTGAAGCTTTCTTT. Translating it yields CASRPRGRENTEAFF.

V is TRBV30 and J is TRBJ2-2, with a tentative D call TRBD2 (5 bases). The CDR3 is 14 residues long. Trimming pared 1 base from V and 7 bases from J, leaving 13 bases between. Germline assignment: CDR1 GTSNPN and CDR2 SVGIG (reference sequence). CDR3 protein: CAWSGGRRSGELFF. The CDR3 region has the DNA TGTGCCTGGAGTGGTGGACGGAGGAGCGGGGAGCTGTTTTTT. The variable domain in full, completed from reference TRBV30 and TRBJ2-2, reads SQTIHQWPATLVQPVGSPLSLECTVEGTSNPNLYWYRQAAGRGLQLLFYSVGIGQISSEVPQNLSASRPQDRQFILSSKKLLLSDSGFYLCAWSGGRRSGELFFGEGSRLTVL.

V usage is TRBV18 and J usage is TRBJ2-1; TRBD1 agrees at 9 bases. Losses at the gene ends were 2 bases for V and 9 bases for J; bases not matched to a gene: 5. CDR3 size: 14 residues. Germline loops: CDR1 KGHSH, CDR2 LQKENI. The CDR3 region has the DNA TGTGCCAGCTCACCATTAACAGGGGGCAGTGAGCAGTTCTTC. This gives the protein CASSPLTGGSEQFF.

J is TRBJ2-3 and V is TRBV7-9; D might be TRBD2 (5 bases). The CDR3 is made up of 16 amino acids. Deletions cut 3 bases from V and 5 bases from J, with 18 bases between. Germline CDR1 is SEHNR and CDR2 is FQNEAQ (reference sequence). The CDR3 sequence is CASSFMPGGSGDTQYF. The CDR3 DNA sequence: TGTGCCAGCAGCTTTATGCCTGGTGGGAGTGGAGATACGCAGTATTTT.

CDR3 bases: TGTGCCAGCAGTGAGTTTGGGGGACCGAACACCGGGGAGCTGTTTTTT. As protein: CASSEFGGPNTGELFF. J is TRBJ2-2 and V is TRBV2; the D call may be TRBD1 or TRBD2 (5 bases each). The CDR3 is 16 amino acids. CDR1 is SNHLY, CDR2 FYNNEI, per germline. The V end was cut by 3 bases, the J end by 0 bases, with 11 bases between.

The chain couples TRBV6-1 to TRBJ2-4; 15 bases are a match to TRBD2. With V trimmed by 6 bases and J by 8 bases, 5 bases remained unmatched. The CDR3 has 15 residues. Per germline, CDR1 MNHNS and CDR2 SASEGT. The CDR3 protein is CASRPGLAGGDIQYF. DNA for the CDR3: TGTGCCAGCAGGCCGGGACTAGCGGGAGGAGACATTCAGTACTTC.

The V call is TRBV19, the J call TRBJ2-3, with 11 positions matching TRBD2. Germline values: CDR1 LNHDA, CDR2 SQIVND (reference sequence). This CDR3 contains 14 residues. With 7 bases clipped from V and 2 bases from J, the junction kept 2 bases outside the gene matches. CDR3 protein: CASKTSGTTDTQYF. DNA of the CDR3: TGTGCCAGTAAGACTAGCGGGACCACAGATACGCAGTATTTT.

The gene calls are TRBV5-1 and TRBJ2-7; D may be TRBD1 (6 bases). The length of the CDR3 is 15 residues. Per germline, CDR1 SGHRS and CDR2 YFSETQ. Trimming left V 1 base short and J 2 bases short, with 13 bases between. Written as DNA, the CDR3 is TGCGCCAGCAGCTTGCTGGGGGCGTCCCCCTACGAGCAGTACTTC. Its translation is CASSLLGASPYEQYF.

A remark on this clone: At the DNA level, this CDR3 is encoded by other sequences in the same sample as well. Here the CDR3 DNA reads TGTGCCAGCAGCGGACGGAGCAATCAGCCCCAGCATTTT. As protein: CASSGRSNQPQHF. The rearrangement joins TRBV5-6 to TRBJ1-5; D is ambiguous. V shed 4 bases and J shed 1 base, with 6 bases lying between them. CDR3 length: 13 residues. The germline gives CDR1 SGHDT, CDR2 YYEEEE.

The rearrangement uses TRBV11-2 and TRBJ2-1, with TRBD2 identical over 7 bases. The CDR3 has 15 amino acids. V was pared by 5 bases and J by 4 bases, with 8 bases of the junction left unmatched. Germline CDR1 SGHAT, CDR2 FQNNGV. DNA of the CDR3: TGTGCCAGCAGCCGATCTAGCGGCATATACAATGAGCAGTTCTTC. Amino acid sequence: CASSRSSGIYNEQFF.

The gene calls are TRBV6-1 and TRBJ2-3; the match to TRBD1 covers 7 bases. The CDR3 runs 13 residues. Germline V CDR1 and CDR2: MNHNS, SASEGT. V trimming: 6 bases; J trimming: 4 bases; junction bases outside the gene matches: 4. CDR3 sequence: CASRDRPADTQYF. In nucleotides, the CDR3 is TGTGCCAGCAGGGACAGGCCGGCAGATACGCAGTATTTT.

Details on this clone: In the same sample, other DNA sequences code for this CDR3. J is TRBJ1-5 and V is TRBV18, with 7 bases identical to TRBD1. Trimming removed 2 bases from V and 2 bases from J; junction bases left unmatched: 3. The germline V gene has CDR1 KGHSH and CDR2 LQKENI. The CDR3 has 15 residues. The CDR3 nucleotides are TGTGCCAGCTCACCAGACAGGGCCGGCAATCAGCCCCAGCATTTT. Translation: CASSPDRAGNQPQHF.

This clone was detected only once. V usage is TRBV29-1 and J usage is TRBJ1-1; D gene unclear. Germline assignment: CDR1 SQVTM and CDR2 ANQGSEA. The CDR3 covers 12 residues. V was trimmed by 4 bases and J by 3 bases, leaving 9 bases between them. Here the CDR3 DNA reads TGCAGCGTTGCGAATTGGGACACTGAAGCTTTCTTT. It translates to CSVANWDTEAFF.

V usage is TRBV6-5 and J usage is TRBJ2-1; D gene ambiguous. Germline CDR1 reads MNHEY; CDR2 reads SVGAGI. The CDR3 runs to 13 residues. V was clipped by 7 bases and J by 10 bases, with 17 bases between them. The CDR3 is CASKYATMREQFF. The DNA for the CDR3 is TGTGCCAGCAAGTACGCTACAATGAGGGAGCAGTTCTTC.

This clone appeared once. The chain links TRBV7-2 to TRBJ2-5; D is ambiguous. The CDR3 covers 14 residues. Germline V gives CDR1 SGHTA, CDR2 FQGNSA. Between the trimmed V and J ends, which lost 5 bases and 1 base, there was a span of 11 bases. The chain's CDR3 is CASSPYRAQETQYF. In DNA, the CDR3 is TGTGCCAGCAGCCCTTACCGGGCCCAAGAGACCCAGTACTTC.

This sequence joins TRBV28 and TRBJ2-5; D uncertain. From germline, CDR1 is MDHEN and CDR2 SYDVKM. V shed 3 bases and J shed 3 bases, with 8 bases lying between them. This CDR3 region has 13 residues. The CDR3 sequence: CASSLPRKETQYF. The CDR3 nucleotides are TGTGCCAGCAGTTTGCCCAGGAAAGAGACCCAGTACTTC.

The gene calls are TRBV10-1 and TRBJ2-7; 8 positions agree with TRBD1. The V gene end was trimmed by 4 bases and the J gene end by 5 bases; junction bases not matched to a gene: 13. The CDR3 extends over 16 amino acids. The germline gives CDR1 WNHNN, CDR2 SYGVQD (reference sequence). The CDR3 bases are TGCGCCAGCAGTGTTAAACCGACAGGGGCGATAAACGAGCAGTACTTC. Translation gives CASSVKPTGAINEQYF.

This clone appeared once. The V gene is TRBV6-1, the J gene TRBJ2-7; D uncertain. The CDR3 sequence is 13 residues long. Trimming took off 10 bases at V and 2 bases at J, with 15 bases between the two ends. The germline V gene has CDR1 MNHNS and CDR2 SASEGT. DNA for the CDR3: TGTGCCACGGATGGAGAGTATGCCTACGAGCAGTACTTC. This sequence encodes CATDGEYAYEQYF.

V gene TRBV7-8 combines with J gene TRBJ1-5, with a tentative D call TRBD1 (6 bases). From germline, CDR1 is SGHVS and CDR2 FQNEAQ. CDR3 size: 15 residues. The V end was cut by 8 bases, the J end by 3 bases, with 17 bases between. This CDR3 is CASGPDRLNNQPQHF. DNA of the CDR3: TGTGCCAGCGGACCGGACAGATTGAACAATCAGCCCCAGCATTTT.

The chain is built from TRBV7-2 and TRBJ1-1; possible D gene TRBD1, 6 bases. Between the trimmed V and J ends, which lost 0 bases and 4 bases, there was a span of 12 bases. The CDR3 spans 15 residues. CDR1 and CDR2 from the germline V gene are SGHTA and FQGNSA. The CDR3 reads CASSLAGGGFTEAFF. CDR3 sequence (DNA): TGTGCCAGCAGCTTAGCGGGGGGCGGGTTCACTGAAGCTTTCTTT.